This TCR beta chain is from a study of Ad26.COV2.S vaccination and SARS-CoV-2 variants. In the study overall: A COV1001 Ad26.COV2.S trial-arm participant provided the sample.

General study points: Researchers cautioned that TCR breadth and depth analyses may have underestimated total T cell responses. Vaccinees and placebo recipients showed similar non-spike TCR breadth.

Sequencing was performed with immunoSEQ multiplex PCR; in TCRdb, only in-frame clones are kept and a portion is missing. The repertoire consists of roughly 380,000 clones, with around 86% occurring once and the leading ten covering more than 3%. The CDR3 runs to 16 residues. Trimming took off 7 bases at V and 0 bases at J, with 19 bases between the two ends. Germline CDR1 reads SGHNT; CDR2 reads YYREEE (reference sequence). This clone appeared once. Its antigen is unknown. Treatment denoted: about 20 received Ad26.COV2.S at low or high dose, single or two shots; roughly five received placebo; per-sample allocation not given. Day 63 following the first vaccine or placebo injection was when the samples were taken. The donor's status was that of an adult aged 18-55 years in Boston.

The sample here was peripheral blood, taken in a trial of Ad26.COV2.S vaccine versus placebo. The sequence came from a person aged 18-65 years who received the Ad26.COV2.S COVID-19 vaccine or a placebo. V gene TRBV5-4 combines with J gene TRBJ1-1; weak D call: TRBD1 (5 bases). CDR3 loop: CASRPGVGTLNTEAFF. The CDR3 DNA follows: TGTGCCAGCCGTCCGGGGGTTGGTACTTTGAACACTGAAGCTTTCTTT.